The next 2 T cell receptor beta chains were all read from a single sample in a study of blood T cell repertoires in COVID-19. TCRdb keeps only in-frame clones here, not all; method: immunoSEQ multiplex PCR. Of more than 110,000 clones in the sample, roughly 85% were seen once. The sample taken for sequencing was peripheral blood. The receptors were sampled from a man in his fifties or sixties with acute or convalescent COVID-19.

The J gene is TRBJ2-6, the V gene TRBV2; D uncertain. Germline CDR1 SNHLY, CDR2 FYNNEI. The length of the CDR3 is 15 residues. The V gene lost 1 base and the J gene lost 0 bases, with 4 bases spanning the gap. CDR3 nucleotide sequence: TGTGCCAGCAGTGAAGTTAACTCTGGGGCCAACGTCCTGACTTTC. As protein: CASSEVNSGANVLTF.

This chain uses TRBV19 with TRBJ1-4, with TRBD1 identical over 7 bases. The germline gives CDR1 LNHDA, CDR2 SQIVND (reference sequence). The V and J ends lost 5 bases and 5 bases, in that order; junction bases with no gene match: 5. The CDR3 has 14 amino acids. The CDR3 spells CASSPGQKNEKLFF. CDR3 DNA sequence: TGTGCCAGTAGTCCGGGACAGAAGAATGAAAAACTGTTTTTT. Looking up the rest from reference TRBV19 and TRBJ1-4 gives the full variable domain: DGGITQSPKYLFRKEGQNVTLSCEQNLNHDAMYWYRQDPGQGLRLIYYSQIVNDFQKGDIAEGYSVSREKKESFPLTVTSAQKNPTAFYLCASSPGQKNEKLFFGSGTQLSVL.